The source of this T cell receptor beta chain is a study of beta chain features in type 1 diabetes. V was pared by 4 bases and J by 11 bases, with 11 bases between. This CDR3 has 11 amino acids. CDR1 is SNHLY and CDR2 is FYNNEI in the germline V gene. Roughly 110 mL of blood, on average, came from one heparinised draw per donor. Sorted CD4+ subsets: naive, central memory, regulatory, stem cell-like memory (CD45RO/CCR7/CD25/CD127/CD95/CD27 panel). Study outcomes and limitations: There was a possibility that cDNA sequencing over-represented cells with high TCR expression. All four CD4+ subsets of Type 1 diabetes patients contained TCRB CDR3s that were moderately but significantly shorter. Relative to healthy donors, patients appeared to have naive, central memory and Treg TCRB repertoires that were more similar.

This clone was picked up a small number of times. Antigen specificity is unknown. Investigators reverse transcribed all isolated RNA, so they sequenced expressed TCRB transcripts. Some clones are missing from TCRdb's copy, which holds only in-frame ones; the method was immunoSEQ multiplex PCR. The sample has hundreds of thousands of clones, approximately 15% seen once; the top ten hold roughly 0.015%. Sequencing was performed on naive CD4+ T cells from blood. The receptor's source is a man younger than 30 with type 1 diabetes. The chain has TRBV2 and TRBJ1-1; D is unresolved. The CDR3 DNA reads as TGTGCCAGCAGTGTAACCCTCGGGGCTTTCTTT. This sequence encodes CASSVTLGAFF.